This T cell receptor (beta chain) was observed in a study of T cells after posttransplantation cyclophosphamide. This clone was counted at least ten times. The protocol was immunoSEQ multiplex PCR, while the TCRdb copy is restricted to in-frame clones and leaves out a portion. The sample yields 42,000 or so clones, without any singletons. The sequence was obtained from a woman in her forties or fifties in good health and a related stem cell transplant donor. Source material: PBMCs.

CDR3: CASSPAGTGGEETQYF. The CDR3, as DNA: TGTGCCAGCAGTCCCGCTGGGACAGGGGGCGAAGAGACCCAGTACTTC. The chain joins TRBV28 to TRBJ2-5; 12 nucleotides agree with TRBD1. There are 16 residues in the CDR3. V was clipped by 5 bases and J by 3 bases; unmatched bases: 7. In germline, CDR1 is MDHEN, CDR2 SYDVKM.